A selection of T cell receptor beta chains follows, all from one sample in a study of shared clonotypes between healthy human individuals. Only in-frame clones appear in the TCRdb table, and some are missing; sequencing was by immunoSEQ multiplex PCR. The sample gives 1.6 million or so clones, approximately 96% of which show up once; roughly 1.2% is in the top ten. Sequencing was performed on naive CD4+ T cells sorted from blood. These receptors came from a man aged 25-45 years in good health. Both conserved end residues are part of each CDR3. The order of the fields is J gene, clone size, D gene, V gene, CDR3 protein, CDR3 DNA. D genes are given only for firm matches. Not every row has a clone size; where given, it reads once, few, many or a size class.

TRBJ2-7	NA	NA	TRBV28	CASSPNRRPYEQYF	TGTGCCAGCAGCCCAAACAGGAGACCCTACGAGCAGTACTTC
TRBJ2-7	once	NA	TRBV11-1	CASSQSGNARYEQYF	TGTGCCAGCAGCCAGTCAGGGAATGCGAGGTACGAGCAGTACTTC
TRBJ2-3	once	NA	TRBV5-1	CASSLVVSTDTQYF	TGCGCCAGCAGCTTGGTAGTGAGCACAGATACGCAGTATTTT
TRBJ1-1	NA	NA	TRBV10-2	CASRNKGEWNTEAFF	TGCGCCAGCAGAAATAAGGGGGAGTGGAACACTGAAGCTTTCTTT
TRBJ2-3	NA	NA	TRBV28	CASSLSSGTQYF	TGTGCCAGCAGTTTATCATCGGGTACGCAGTATTTT
TRBJ1-1	NA	NA	TRBV2	CASSAVDTEAFF	TGTGCCAGCAGTGCAGTGGACACTGAAGCTTTCTTT
TRBJ1-1	NA	TRBD1	TRBV25-1	CASSPRDRGGREAFF	TGTGCCAGCAGTCCCCGGGACAGGGGAGGGCGTGAAGCTTTCTTT
TRBJ2-2	NA	NA	TRBV6-6	CASSFRANTGELFF	TGTGCCAGCAGTTTCAGGGCGAACACCGGGGAGCTGTTTTTT
TRBJ2-3	NA	NA	TRBV9	CASSSRTSGDTQYF	TGTGCCAGCAGCTCTCGGACTTCGGGAGATACGCAGTATTTT
TRBJ2-7	NA	NA	TRBV18	CASHTRGAPLPGEQYF	TGTGCCAGCCATACCAGGGGCGCCCCTCTCCCCGGCGAGCAGTACTTC
TRBJ2-2	NA	NA	TRBV30	CAWSVQGGTGELFF	TGTGCCTGGAGTGTTCAGGGAGGTACCGGGGAGCTGTTTTTT
TRBJ2-1	NA	TRBD1	TRBV18	CASSRDRENEQFF	TGTGCCAGCTCAAGGGACAGGGAGAATGAGCAGTTCTTC
TRBJ2-7	NA	NA	TRBV6-5	CASTGQFPSYEQYF	TGTGCCAGCACCGGACAGTTCCCCTCCTACGAGCAGTACTTC
TRBJ2-1	NA	NA	TRBV21-1	CASSLTGDHEQFF	TGTGCCAGCAGCCTAACAGGGGACCATGAGCAGTTCTTC
TRBJ2-2	NA	NA	TRBV9	CASSEEGLMTGELFF	TGTGCCAGCAGCGAGGAAGGACTGATGACCGGGGAGCTGTTTTTT